This TCR beta chain was found in a study of cytomegalovirus exposure and HLA in healthy donors. Study summary: The 120 validation repertoires and the approximately 670 first-cohort repertoires shared a platform, a later analysis reported.

General study results and limits: As confirmed in vitro, three CMV-associated chains were specific for CMV antigens. The tendency of first-cohort TCR clusters to co-occur in the 90 to 150 validation repertoires was the finding of a later analysis.

Produced via immunoSEQ multiplex PCR; TCRdb's table is partial and in-frame only. The repertoire holds 95,000 to 150,000 clones, 95% to 97% seen once, with 1.7% in the top ten. V dropped 5 bases and J dropped 2 bases, with 9 bases sitting between them. The length of the CDR3 is 13 residues. Germline-derived CDR1 and CDR2 are MNHEY and SVGAGI. Separate from the approximately 670-subject first cohort was the roughly 130-subject validation cohort, to which the donors belonged. Details on this clone: Its antigen is currently unknown.

This clonotype was sampled from a man in his late teens or twenties in good health and CMV-seronegative. Specimen: PBMCs. The chain joins TRBV6-5 to TRBJ1-1, with D unclear. The CDR3: CASSASGNTEAFF. The CDR3, as DNA: TGTGCCAGCAGTGCCTCAGGTAACACTGAAGCTTTCTTT.